The sequence of this TCR beta chain was determined in a study of T cell responses to AZD1222 COVID-19 vaccine (dated by TCRdb to the early 2020s). Study-wide context: Because spike-specific TCR depth and breadth did not differ between the two schedules, AZD1222 recipients who got a second dose at roughly 4 weeks were pooled with those who got a second dose at roughly 12 weeks. A total of approximately 230 trial participants underwent TCR sequencing, of whom around 200 received two doses of AZD1222 and some 25 received two doses of the MenACWY control vaccine. Trial participants were enrolled into age subgroups of 18-55, 56-69 and 70-plus years, which contained around 140, 26 and 57 TCR-sequenced participants, respectively. Broad study findings and their caveats: Reportedly, almost half of the unique spike-specific TCRs recognized epitopes lying outside the regions that are mutated in the B.1.351 and B.1.1.7 variants. Participants were mostly white British and included more females than males, and it was suggested by the authors that clonal diversity may have been underestimated. Because no samples from the day 14 peak response were available, repertoires could be characterized only after the peak T cell response. A significant rise in spike-specific TCR breadth and depth was observed after two AZD1222 doses relative to day 0 and relative to MenACWY recipients. Vaccine-associated CD4 TCRs spanned the whole spike protein, with dominant responses in regions 160-218 and 743-854. In the small 56-69-year group, the increase in depth fell short of significance, most likely because of low power. Conclusions about previously exposed vaccinees are limited, since just five or six AZD1222 recipients were seropositive for SARS-CoV-2 at baseline.

Deletion took 5 bases off V and 5 bases off J, with a span of 15 bases between the germline ends. The CDR3 spans 14 residues, from the cysteine through the phenylalanine. The sequence is cut down to CDR3 DNA, 42 bases in frame from base 1. From the germline V gene (reference sequence), CDR1 is PRHDT and CDR2 is FYEKMQ. A word on this clone: It lacks a known antigen. Base qualities are not at hand, and no much larger clone is one base apart.

The time point label here, explained by the study, means: baseline before first vaccination. Samples from vaccinated people were obtained from the UK trials COV001 and COV002, which included a single-blind randomized controlled phase 2/3 trial of AZD1222 (ChAdOx1 nCoV-19) in healthy adults. Trial participant PBMC samples were collected at day 0 and day 28 after the second dose for TCRbeta chain sequencing. The CDR3 regions of human TCRbeta chains were analyzed by immunosequencing. From the authors' description of their analysis: TCRs in the repertoires were matched against a reference library of SARS-CoV-2-specific TCRs that had been generated with the MIRA antigen-specificity platform. Breadth was defined as the fraction of unique TCRs that were SARS-CoV-2-associated. Depth was defined as the fraction of total T cells that were SARS-CoV-2-associated. Using the MIRA data, every spike-specific TCR was mapped to the spike region that the TCR reacted to and assigned to either a CD4 or a CD8 class. Log10-transformed breadth and depth values were compared by one-way ANOVA with Sidak's multiple comparisons tests. TCRdb's version of the immuneACCESS table is confined to in-frame rearrangements and falls short of the full clone set. An unresolved V gene accounts for under half of the shortfall where checked; the remainder is of unknown origin. D and trimming come from the DNA, and the V and J calls and clone size come from that table. This sample comprises 100,000 to 120,000 clones, less than 95% of them detected only once. In total, the top ten clones hold over 6.5% of the sample.

Specimen: peripheral blood, collected on day 0 of AZD1222 vaccination. The sequence was obtained from an adult in good health. This chain joins TRBV13 to TRBJ1-1; a tentative D match to TRBD1 spans 5 bases. In nucleotides, the sequence is TGTGCCAGCAGCCTGGGGCAGGGCTGGACTGAAGCTTTCTTT. It is translated as CASSLGQGWTEAFF. With the portions outside the CDR3 filled from the reference TRBV13 and TRBJ1-1 genes, the complete variable region becomes AAGVIQSPRHLIKEKRETATLKCYPIPRHDTVYWYQQGPGQDPQFLISFYEKMQSDKGSIPDRFSAQQFSDYHSELNMSSLELGDSALYFCASSLGQGWTEAFFGQGTRLTVV.